Here is one TCR beta chain with its context. Germline loops: CDR1 SEHNR, CDR2 FQNEAQ (reference sequence). The V segment lost 8 bases and the J segment 4 bases; nucleotides outside the gene matches: 12. The CDR3 consists of 16 residues. TCRB transcripts that were expressed got sequenced, as all of the isolated RNA had been reverse transcribed. The data were produced by immunoSEQ multiplex PCR, yet TCRdb's version contains in-frame clones alone and is incomplete. The data show 680,000 or so clones, less than 20% seen once. The data were taken from a study of beta chain features in type 1 diabetes. Specimen: naive CD4+ T cells from blood. The chain is built from TRBV7-9 and TRBJ2-7, with TRBD2 matching 12 bases. The TCR sequence derives from a man aged 18 to 35 in good health. The CDR3 nucleotides are TGTGCCAGCTCCAGGGTGACTAGCGGGAGTAGTTACGAGCAGTACTTC. It specifies CASSRVTSGSSYEQYF.